The rows below give T cell receptor beta chains drawn from one sample of a study of T-cell reconstitution after alpha-beta-depleted transplantation in children. TCRdb recomputed calls from the PCR reads with MiXCR, one row per CDR3 protein. The table shows 130,000 to 150,000 distinct CDR3 sequences, with around 9% occurring only once. The sequenced sample was PBMCs, mostly from graft donor cells, obtained 180 days after TCRalphabeta/CD19-depleted stem cell transplant. These receptors were collected from a female patient between 2 and 15 years old who had a stem cell transplant for congenital amegakaryocytic thrombocytopenia, so the T cells may come from the graft donor. CDR3s include the opening cysteine and the closing phenylalanine or tryptophan.

cdr3_aa	v_call	j_call
CSAINGPQETQYF	TRBV20-1	TRBJ2-5
CSARDLWTGHAYEQYF	TRBV20-1	TRBJ2-7
CASREGSLNTGELFF	TRBV5-1	TRBJ2-2
CASSLLWAKHTDTQYF	TRBV7-8	TRBJ2-3
CASSRLGAAAAEAFF	TRBV7-9	TRBJ1-1
CASSPKRSGDTDTQYF	TRBV18	TRBJ2-3
CASTETGWRGLYTEAFF	TRBV28	TRBJ1-1
CASSPTGIVTQYF	TRBV12-3/TRBV12-4	TRBJ2-5
CASSPGPQSHEQYF	TRBV7-2	TRBJ2-7
CAISERGQGTEAFF	TRBV10-3	TRBJ1-1
CASSLGQAGANVLTF	TRBV7-9	TRBJ2-6